The clone carrying this TCR beta chain has ten or more counts. The data derive from a study of T cells after yellow fever vaccination. MiXCR, applied by TCRdb to the 5' RACE reads, yields one record per CDR3 protein. The table lists over 300,000 distinct CDR3 sequences, 6.5% to 8.5% of them singletons. Trimming removed 2 bases from V and 6 bases from J; junction bases left unmatched: 3. The CDR3 consists of 13 residues. The V gene's germline CDR1 is MNHEY and CDR2 SMNVEV (reference sequence). The sample consisted of PBMCs, taken about 41 days after the first yellow fever vaccination. The receptor was isolated from a man aged 18 to 29 who received the YFV17D yellow fever vaccine. The chain combines TRBV27 with TRBJ1-2; 7 bases are a match to TRBD1. The CDR3 loop reads CASSLGDRNGYTF. The DNA of the CDR3 is TGTGCCAGCAGTTTAGGGGACAGAAATGGCTACACCTTC.